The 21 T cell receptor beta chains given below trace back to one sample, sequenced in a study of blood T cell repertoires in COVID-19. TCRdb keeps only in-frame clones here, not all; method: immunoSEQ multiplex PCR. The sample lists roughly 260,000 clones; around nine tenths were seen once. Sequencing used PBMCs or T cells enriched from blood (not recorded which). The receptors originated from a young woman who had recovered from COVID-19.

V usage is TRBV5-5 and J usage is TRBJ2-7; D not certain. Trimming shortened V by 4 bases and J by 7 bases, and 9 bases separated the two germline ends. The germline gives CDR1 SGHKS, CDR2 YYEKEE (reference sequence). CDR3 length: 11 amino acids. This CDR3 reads CASSAPGEQYF. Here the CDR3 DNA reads TGTGCCAGCAGCGCCCCCGGGGAGCAGTACTTC.

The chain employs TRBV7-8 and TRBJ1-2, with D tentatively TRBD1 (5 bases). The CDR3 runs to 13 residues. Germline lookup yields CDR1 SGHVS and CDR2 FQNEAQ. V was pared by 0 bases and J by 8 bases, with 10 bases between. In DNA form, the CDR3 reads TGTGCCAGCAGCTTAGCGCCCAGGGAAGGCTACACCTTC. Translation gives CASSLAPREGYTF.

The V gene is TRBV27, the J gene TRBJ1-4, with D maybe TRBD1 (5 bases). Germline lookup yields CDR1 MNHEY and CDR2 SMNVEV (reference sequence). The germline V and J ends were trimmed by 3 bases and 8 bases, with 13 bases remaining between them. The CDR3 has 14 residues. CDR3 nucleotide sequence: TGTGCCAGCAGTTTGGGAGGGGCGGGGGAAAAACTGTTTTTT. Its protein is CASSLGGAGEKLFF.

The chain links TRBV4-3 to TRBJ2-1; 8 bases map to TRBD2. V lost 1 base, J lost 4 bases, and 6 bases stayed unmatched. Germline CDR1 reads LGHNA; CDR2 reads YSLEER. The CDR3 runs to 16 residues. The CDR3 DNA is TGCGCCAGCAGCCAAGGAGGATTAGCGGGGTACAATGAGCAGTTCTTC. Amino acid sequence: CASSQGGLAGYNEQFF.

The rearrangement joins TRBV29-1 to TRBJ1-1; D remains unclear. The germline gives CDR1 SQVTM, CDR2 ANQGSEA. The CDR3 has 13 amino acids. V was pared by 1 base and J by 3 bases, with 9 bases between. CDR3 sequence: CSVEASQDTEAFF. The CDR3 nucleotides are TGCAGCGTTGAAGCGAGTCAGGACACTGAAGCTTTCTTT.

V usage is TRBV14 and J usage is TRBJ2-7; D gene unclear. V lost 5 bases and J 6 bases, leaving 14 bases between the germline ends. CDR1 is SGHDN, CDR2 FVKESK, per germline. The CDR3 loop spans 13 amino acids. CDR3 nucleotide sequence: TGTGCCAGCAGCGTTACCCCGGTAACCGAGCAGTACTTC. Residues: CASSVTPVTEQYF.

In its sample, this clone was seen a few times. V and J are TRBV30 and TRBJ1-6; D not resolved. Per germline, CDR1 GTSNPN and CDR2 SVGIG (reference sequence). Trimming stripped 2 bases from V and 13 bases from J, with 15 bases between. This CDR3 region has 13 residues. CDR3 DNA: TGTGCCTGGAGTTTTCTAGGGCGGGAGCCCCTCCACTTT. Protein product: CAWSFLGREPLHF.

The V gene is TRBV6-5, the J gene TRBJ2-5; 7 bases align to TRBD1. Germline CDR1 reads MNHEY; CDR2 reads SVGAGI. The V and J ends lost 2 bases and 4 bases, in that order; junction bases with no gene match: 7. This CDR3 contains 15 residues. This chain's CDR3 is CASSYAQGVRETQYF. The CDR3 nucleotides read TGTGCCAGCAGTTACGCGCAGGGGGTCCGAGAGACCCAGTACTTC.

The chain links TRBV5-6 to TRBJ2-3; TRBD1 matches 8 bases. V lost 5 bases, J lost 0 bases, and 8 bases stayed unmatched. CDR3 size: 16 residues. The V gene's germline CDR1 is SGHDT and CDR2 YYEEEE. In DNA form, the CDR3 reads TGTGCCAGCAGGGGGGACAGGAGTTCTAGCACAGATACGCAGTATTTT. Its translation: CASRGDRSSSTDTQYF.

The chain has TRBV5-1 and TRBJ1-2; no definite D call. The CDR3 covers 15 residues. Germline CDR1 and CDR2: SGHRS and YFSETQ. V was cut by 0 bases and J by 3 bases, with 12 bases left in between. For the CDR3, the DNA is TGCGCCAGCAGCTTGGGTGTGGCGCGGGACTATGGCTACACCTTC. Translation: CASSLGVARDYGYTF. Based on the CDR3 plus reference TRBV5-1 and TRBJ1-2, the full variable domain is KAGVTQTPRYLIKTRGQQVTLSCSPISGHRSVSWYQQTPGQGLQFLFEYFSETQRNKGNFPGRFSGRQFSNSRSEMNVSTLELGDSALYLCASSLGVARDYGYTFGSGTRLTVV.

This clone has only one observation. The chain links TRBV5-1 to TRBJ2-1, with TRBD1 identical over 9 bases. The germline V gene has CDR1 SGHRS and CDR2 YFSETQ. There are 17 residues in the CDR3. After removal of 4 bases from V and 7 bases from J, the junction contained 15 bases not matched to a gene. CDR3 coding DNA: TGCGCCAGCAGCCCCCTCACAGGGGGCGCTAATCAGAATGAGCAGTTCTTC. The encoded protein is CASSPLTGGANQNEQFF.

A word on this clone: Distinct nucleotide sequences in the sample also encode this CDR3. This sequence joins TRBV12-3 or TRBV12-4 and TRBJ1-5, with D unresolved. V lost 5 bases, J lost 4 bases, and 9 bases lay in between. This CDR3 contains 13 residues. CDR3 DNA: TGTGCCAGCAGTCTTTCCGGGAATCAGCCCCAGCATTTT. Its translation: CASSLSGNQPQHF.

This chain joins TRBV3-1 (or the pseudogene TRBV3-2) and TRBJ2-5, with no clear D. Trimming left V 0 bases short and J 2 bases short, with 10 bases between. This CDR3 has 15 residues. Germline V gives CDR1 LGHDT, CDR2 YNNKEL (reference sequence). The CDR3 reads CASSQEAALQETQYF. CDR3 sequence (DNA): TGTGCCAGCAGCCAAGAGGCGGCACTACAAGAGACCCAGTACTTC.

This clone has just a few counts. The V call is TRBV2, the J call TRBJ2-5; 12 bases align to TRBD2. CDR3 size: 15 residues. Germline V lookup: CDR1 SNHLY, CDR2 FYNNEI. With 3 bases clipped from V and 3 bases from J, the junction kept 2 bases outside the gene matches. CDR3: CASSDRTSGEETQYF. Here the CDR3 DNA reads TGTGCCAGCAGTGATAGGACTAGCGGGGAAGAGACCCAGTACTTC.

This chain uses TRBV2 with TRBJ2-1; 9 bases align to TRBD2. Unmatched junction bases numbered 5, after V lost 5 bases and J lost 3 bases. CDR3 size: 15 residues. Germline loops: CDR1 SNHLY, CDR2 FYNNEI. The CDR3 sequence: CASSRSSGVYNEQFF. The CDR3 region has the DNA TGTGCCAGCAGTCGGTCTAGCGGGGTCTACAATGAGCAGTTCTTC. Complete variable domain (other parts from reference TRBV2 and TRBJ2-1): EPEVTQTPSHQVTQMGQEVILRCVPISNHLYFYWYRQILGQKVEFLVSFYNNEISEKSEIFDDQFSVERPDGSNFTLKIRSTKLEDSAMYFCASSRSSGVYNEQFFGPGTRLTVL.

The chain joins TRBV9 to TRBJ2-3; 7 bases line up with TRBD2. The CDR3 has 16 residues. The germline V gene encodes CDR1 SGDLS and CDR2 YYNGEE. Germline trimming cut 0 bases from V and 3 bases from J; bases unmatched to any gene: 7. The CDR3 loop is CASSVGSGEATDTQYF. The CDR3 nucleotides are TGTGCCAGCAGCGTAGGGAGCGGGGAGGCTACAGATACGCAGTATTTT.

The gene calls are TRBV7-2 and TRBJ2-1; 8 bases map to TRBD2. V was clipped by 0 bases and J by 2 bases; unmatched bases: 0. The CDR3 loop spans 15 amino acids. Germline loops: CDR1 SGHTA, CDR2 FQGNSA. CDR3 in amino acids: CASSLATSAYNEQFF. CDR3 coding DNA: TGTGCCAGCAGCTTAGCGACTAGCGCCTACAATGAGCAGTTCTTC.

CDR3 bases: TGTGCCAGCAGTTTACCCAGGGGGGAATATAGCAATCAGCCCCAGCATTTT. Its translation is CASSLPRGEYSNQPQHF. The chain joins TRBV28 to TRBJ1-5; 7 nucleotides match TRBD1. Germline CDR1 and CDR2: MDHEN and SYDVKM. CDR3 length equals 17 residues. Trimming at V came to 2 bases and at J to 0 bases, leaving 7 bases not matched to a gene.

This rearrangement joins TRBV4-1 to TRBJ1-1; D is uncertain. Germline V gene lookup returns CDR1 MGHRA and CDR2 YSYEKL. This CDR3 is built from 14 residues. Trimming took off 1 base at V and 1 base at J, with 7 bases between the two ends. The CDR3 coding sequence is TGCGCCAGCAGCCAAGTTTCCGGGAACACTGAAGCTTTCTTT. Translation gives CASSQVSGNTEAFF.

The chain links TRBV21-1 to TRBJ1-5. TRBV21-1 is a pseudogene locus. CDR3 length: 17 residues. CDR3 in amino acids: CASSEVLLIDSNQPQHF. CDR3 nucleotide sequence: TGTGCCAGCAGCGAGGTACTGTTGATCGATAGCAATCAGCCCCAGCATTTT.

Written as DNA, the CDR3 is TGTGCCACCAGTGAAGACATACAAGACAATGAGCAGTTCTTC. It yields the protein CATSEDIQDNEQFF. This chain uses TRBV24-1 with TRBJ2-1, with unresolved D. This CDR3 is 14 amino acids long. Germline V gives CDR1 KGHDR, CDR2 SFDVKD. V shed 4 bases and J shed 5 bases, with 11 bases lying between them.